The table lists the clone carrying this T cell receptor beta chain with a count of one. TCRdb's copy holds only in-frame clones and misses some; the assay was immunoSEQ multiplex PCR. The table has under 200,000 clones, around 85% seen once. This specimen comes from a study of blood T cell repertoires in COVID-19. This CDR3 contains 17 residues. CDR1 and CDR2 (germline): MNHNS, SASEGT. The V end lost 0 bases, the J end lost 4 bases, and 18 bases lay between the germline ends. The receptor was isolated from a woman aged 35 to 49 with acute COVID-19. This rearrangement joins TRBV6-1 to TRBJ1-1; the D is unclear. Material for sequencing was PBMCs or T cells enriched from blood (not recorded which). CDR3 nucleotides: TGTGCCAGCAGTGAAGCGATACTTCTTGGAGGGAGCACTGAAGCTTTCTTT. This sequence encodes CASSEAILLGGSTEAFF.